Shown below are 4 T cell receptor beta chains from a single sample sequenced in a study of T-cell memory formation after mild COVID-19. TCRdb recomputed calls from the 5' RACE reads with MiXCR, one row per CDR3 protein. The table shows hundreds of thousands of distinct CDR3 sequences, with around 20% occurring only once. The sample taken for sequencing was PBMCs or a T cell subset sorted from them (not recorded which). All receptors derive from an adult woman who had mild COVID-19 (a few samples of this study predate the infection). Cell type and time point are not known.

This clonotype has just a few counts. The chain uses TRBV11-2 and TRBJ1-1, with D uncertain. V lost 0 bases, J lost 2 bases, and 10 bases lay in between. This CDR3 has 15 residues. Germline-derived CDR1 and CDR2 are SGHAT and FQNNGV. The DNA of the CDR3 is TGTGCCAGCAGCTTAGAGGCCAGCGGAAACACTGAAGCTTTCTTT. This sequence encodes CASSLEASGNTEAFF.

This chain links TRBV5-1 with TRBJ2-3; 11 bases are shared with TRBD1. Looked up from germline, CDR1 is SGHRS and CDR2 is YFSETQ. The CDR3 loop spans 15 amino acids. The ends lost 3 bases at V and 6 bases at J; junction bases unmatched: 6. CDR3 residues: CASSSRTGGKDTQYF. DNA for the CDR3: TGCGCCAGCAGCTCAAGGACAGGGGGCAAGGATACGCAGTATTTT.

A few counts support this clonotype. J is TRBJ1-4 and V is TRBV29-1, with 7 bases fitting TRBD1. Germline-derived CDR1 and CDR2 are SQVTM and ANQGSEA. This CDR3 contains 13 residues. Trimming removed 3 bases from V and 6 bases from J; junction bases left unmatched: 4. In DNA form, the CDR3 reads TGCAGCGTTGAGGCACAGGGGCATGAAAAACTGTTTTTT. Its translation: CSVEAQGHEKLFF.

The J gene is TRBJ2-7, the V gene TRBV5-5; D might be TRBD2 (6 bases). This CDR3 contains 14 residues. Germline values: CDR1 SGHKS, CDR2 YYEKEE (reference sequence). Trimming took 4 bases from V and 5 from J, leaving 16 bases between them. CDR3 nucleotide sequence: TGTGCCAGCAGCGTGCTCAATCCGGGGGACGAGCAGTACTTC. Protein: CASSVLNPGDEQYF.